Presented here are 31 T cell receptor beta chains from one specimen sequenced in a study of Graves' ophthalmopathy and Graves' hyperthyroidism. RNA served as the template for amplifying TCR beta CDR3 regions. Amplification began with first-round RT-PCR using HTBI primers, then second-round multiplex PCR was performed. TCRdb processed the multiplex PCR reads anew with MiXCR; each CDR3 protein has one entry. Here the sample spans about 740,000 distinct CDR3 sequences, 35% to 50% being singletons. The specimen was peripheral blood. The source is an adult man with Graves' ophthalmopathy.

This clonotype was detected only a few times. The CDR3 nucleotides read TGTGCCAGCAGCCATGAATGGACAGAGAACACTGAAGCTTTCTTT. Its protein is CASSHEWTENTEAFF. This rearrangement joins TRBV7-9 to TRBJ1-1, with D possibly matching TRBD1 (6 bases). V lost 5 bases and J lost 1, with 14 bases in between. This CDR3 has 15 amino acids. Germline CDR1 reads SEHNR; CDR2 reads FQNEAQ (reference sequence).

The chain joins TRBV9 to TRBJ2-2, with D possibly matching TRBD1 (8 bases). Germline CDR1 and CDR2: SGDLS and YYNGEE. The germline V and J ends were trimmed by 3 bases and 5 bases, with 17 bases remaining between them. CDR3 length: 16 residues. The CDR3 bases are TGTGCCAGCAGCGGGACTAACAGGGGGGGGACCGGGGAGCTGTTTTTT. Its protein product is CASSGTNRGGTGELFF.

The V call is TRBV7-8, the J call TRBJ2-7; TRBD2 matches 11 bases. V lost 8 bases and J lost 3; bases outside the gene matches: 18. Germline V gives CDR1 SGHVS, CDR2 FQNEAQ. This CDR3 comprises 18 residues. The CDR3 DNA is TGTGCCAGCTCACCGGGACAGGGTAGACTAGCGGGACTCTACGAGCAGTACTTC. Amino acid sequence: CASSPGQGRLAGLYEQYF.

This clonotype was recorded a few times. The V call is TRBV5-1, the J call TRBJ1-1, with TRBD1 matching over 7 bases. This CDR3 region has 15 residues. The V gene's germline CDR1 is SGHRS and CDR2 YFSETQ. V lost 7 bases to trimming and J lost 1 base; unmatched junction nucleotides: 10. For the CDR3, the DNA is TGCGCCAGCTCCAGGGAGGGGGCACCGAACACTGAAGCTTTCTTT. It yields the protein CASSREGAPNTEAFF.

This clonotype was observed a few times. The CDR3 DNA follows: TGTGCCAGCAGCTTACGTCCGGGACGTTACGCTGAAGCTTTCTTT. Residues: CASSLRPGRYAEAFF. V and J are TRBV11-2 and TRBJ1-1; a weak D match, TRBD1 (5 bases). This CDR3 is 15 amino acids long. V was trimmed by 2 bases and J by 6 bases, leaving 16 bases between them. Germline lookup yields CDR1 SGHAT and CDR2 FQNNGV. Full variable domain (missing parts from reference TRBV11-2 and TRBJ1-1): EAGVAQSPRYKIIEKRQSVAFWCNPISGHATLYWYQQILGQGPKLLIQFQNNGVVDDSQLPKDRFSAERLKGVDSTLKIQPAKLEDSAVYLCASSLRPGRYAEAFFGQGTRLTVV.

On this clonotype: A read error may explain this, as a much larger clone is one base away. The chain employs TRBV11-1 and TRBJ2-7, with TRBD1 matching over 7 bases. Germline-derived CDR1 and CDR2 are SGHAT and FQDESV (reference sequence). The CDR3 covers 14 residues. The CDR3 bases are TGTGTCAGCAACGTCGACAGGGTAAGGTACGAGCAGTACTTC. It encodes CVSNVDRVRYEQYF.

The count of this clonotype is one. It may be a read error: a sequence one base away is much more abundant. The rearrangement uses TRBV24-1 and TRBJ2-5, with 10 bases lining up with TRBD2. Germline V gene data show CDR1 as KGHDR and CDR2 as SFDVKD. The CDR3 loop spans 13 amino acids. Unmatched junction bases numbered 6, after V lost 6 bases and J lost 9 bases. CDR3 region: CATSPAGGEAQYF. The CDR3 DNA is TGTGCCACCAGTCCAGCGGGAGGGGAGGCCCAGTACTTC.

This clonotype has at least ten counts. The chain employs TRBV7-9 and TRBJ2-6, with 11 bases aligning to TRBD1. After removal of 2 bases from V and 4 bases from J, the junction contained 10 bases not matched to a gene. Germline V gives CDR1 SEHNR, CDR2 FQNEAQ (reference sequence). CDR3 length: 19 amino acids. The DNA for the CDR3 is TGTGCCAGCAGCTTACCCGCCGGGACAGGGGGTACCGGGGCCAACGTCCTGACTTTC. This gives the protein CASSLPAGTGGTGANVLTF.

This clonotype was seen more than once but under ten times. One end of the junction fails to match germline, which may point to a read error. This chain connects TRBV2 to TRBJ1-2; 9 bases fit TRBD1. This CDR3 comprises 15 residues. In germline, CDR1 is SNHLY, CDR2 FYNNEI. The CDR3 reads CASSRGQGPAYGYTF. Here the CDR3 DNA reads TGCGCCAGCAGCCGTGGACAGGGGCCTGCCTATGGCTACACCTTC.

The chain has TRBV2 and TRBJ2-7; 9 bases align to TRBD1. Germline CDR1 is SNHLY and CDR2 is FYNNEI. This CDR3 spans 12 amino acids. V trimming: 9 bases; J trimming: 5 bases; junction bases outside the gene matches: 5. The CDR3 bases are TGTGCCAGAAGGGACAGGGACCACGAGCAGTACTTC. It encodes CARRDRDHEQYF. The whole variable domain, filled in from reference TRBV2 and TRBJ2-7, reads EPEVTQTPSHQVTQMGQEVILRCVPISNHLYFYWYRQILGQKVEFLVSFYNNEISEKSEIFDDQFSVERPDGSNFTLKIRSTKLEDSAMYFCARRDRDHEQYFGPGTRLTVT.

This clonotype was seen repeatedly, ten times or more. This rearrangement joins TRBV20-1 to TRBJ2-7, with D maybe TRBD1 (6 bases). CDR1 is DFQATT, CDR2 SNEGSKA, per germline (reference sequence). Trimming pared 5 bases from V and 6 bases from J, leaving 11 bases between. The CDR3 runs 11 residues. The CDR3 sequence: CSASTGSEQYF. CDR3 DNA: TGCAGTGCTTCGACAGGTTCCGAGCAGTACTTC.

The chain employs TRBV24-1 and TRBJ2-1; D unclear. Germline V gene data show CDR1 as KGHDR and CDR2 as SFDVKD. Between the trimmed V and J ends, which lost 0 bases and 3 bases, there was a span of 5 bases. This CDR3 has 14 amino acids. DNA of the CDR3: TGTGCCACCAGTGATTTGCACGACTACAATGAGCAGTTCTTC. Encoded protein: CATSDLHDYNEQFF.

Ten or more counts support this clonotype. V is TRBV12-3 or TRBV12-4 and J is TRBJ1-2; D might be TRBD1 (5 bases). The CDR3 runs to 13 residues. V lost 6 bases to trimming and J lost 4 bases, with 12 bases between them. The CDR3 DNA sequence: TGTGCCAGCAGATTTGGGGGGGGCTATGGCTACACCTTC. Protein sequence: CASRFGGGYGYTF.

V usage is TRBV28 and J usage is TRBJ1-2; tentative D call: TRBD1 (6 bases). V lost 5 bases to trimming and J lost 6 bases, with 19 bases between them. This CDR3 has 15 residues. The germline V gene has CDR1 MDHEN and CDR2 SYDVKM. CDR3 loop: CASSTGGGGTNGYTF. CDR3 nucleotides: TGTGCCAGCAGTACTGGAGGGGGGGGCACCAATGGCTACACCTTC.

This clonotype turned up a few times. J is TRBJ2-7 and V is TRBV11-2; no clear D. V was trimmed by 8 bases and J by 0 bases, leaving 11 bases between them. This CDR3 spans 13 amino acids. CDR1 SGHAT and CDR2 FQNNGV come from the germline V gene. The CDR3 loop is CASAPYSSYEQYF. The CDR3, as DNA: TGTGCCAGCGCCCCGTATAGCTCCTACGAGCAGTACTTC.

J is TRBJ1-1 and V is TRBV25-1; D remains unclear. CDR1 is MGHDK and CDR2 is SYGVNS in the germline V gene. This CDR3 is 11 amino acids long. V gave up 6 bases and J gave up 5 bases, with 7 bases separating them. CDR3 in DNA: TGTGCCAGCAGGCGATATACTGAAGCTTTCTTT. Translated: CASRRYTEAFF.

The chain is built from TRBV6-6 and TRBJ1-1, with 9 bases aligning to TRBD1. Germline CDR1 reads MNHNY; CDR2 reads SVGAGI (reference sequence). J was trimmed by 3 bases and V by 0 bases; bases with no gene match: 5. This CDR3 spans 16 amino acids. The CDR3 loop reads CASSYSRDRVDTEAFF. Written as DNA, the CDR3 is TGTGCCAGCAGTTACTCCCGGGACAGGGTTGACACTGAAGCTTTCTTT.

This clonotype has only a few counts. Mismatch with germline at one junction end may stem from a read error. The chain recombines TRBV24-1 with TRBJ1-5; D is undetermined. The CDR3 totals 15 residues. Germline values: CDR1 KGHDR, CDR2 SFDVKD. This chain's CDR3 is CASSLSGWGGQPQHF. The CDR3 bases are TGTGCCAGCAGTTTATCGGGCTGGGGAGGACAGCCCCAGCATTTT.

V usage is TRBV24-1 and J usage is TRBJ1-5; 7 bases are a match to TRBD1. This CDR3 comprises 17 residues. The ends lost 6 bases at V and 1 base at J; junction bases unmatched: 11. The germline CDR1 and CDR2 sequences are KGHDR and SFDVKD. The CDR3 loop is CATSSIQGTRSNQPQHF. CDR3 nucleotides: TGTGCCACCAGTAGTATACAGGGGACGAGGAGCAATCAGCCCCAGCATTTT.

CDR3 sequence: CAQDRARGQPQHF. The CDR3 coding sequence is TGTGCACAAGACAGGGCTCGGGGTCAGCCCCAGCATTTT. This chain joins TRBV11-2 and TRBJ1-5, with TRBD1 matching over 7 bases. The CDR3 loop spans 13 amino acids. The germline CDR1 and CDR2 sequences are SGHAT and FQNNGV.

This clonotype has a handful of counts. CDR3 amino acids: CASSAQTSGRAGETQYF. CDR3 nucleotide sequence: TGTGCCAGCAGCGCGCAGACTAGCGGGAGGGCCGGAGAGACCCAGTACTTC. The chain has TRBV4-2 and TRBJ2-5; 14 bases line up with TRBD2. With V trimmed by 5 bases and J by 4 bases, 9 bases remained unmatched. The CDR3 is 17 amino acids. Germline V lookup: CDR1 LGHNA, CDR2 YNFKEQ.

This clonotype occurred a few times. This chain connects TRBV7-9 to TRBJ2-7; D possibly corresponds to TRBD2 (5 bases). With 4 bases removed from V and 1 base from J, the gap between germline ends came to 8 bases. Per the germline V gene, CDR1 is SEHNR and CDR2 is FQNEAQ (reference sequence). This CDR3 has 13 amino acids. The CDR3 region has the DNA TGTGCCAGCAGCTCCGACTATTCCTACGAGCAGTACTTC. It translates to CASSSDYSYEQYF.

CDR3 loop: CSSPGTPTTHQPQHF. The CDR3 nucleotides are TGCAGCAGTCCGGGGACACCAACCACCCATCAGCCCCAGCATTTT. J is TRBJ1-5 and V is TRBV29-1; D perhaps matches TRBD1 (6 bases). Trimming left V 8 bases short and J 5 bases short, with 22 bases between. Germline V lookup: CDR1 SQVTM, CDR2 ANQGSEA. CDR3 length: 15 amino acids. Together with reference TRBV29-1 and TRBJ1-5, the CDR3 gives the full variable domain: SAVISQKPSRDICQRGTSLTIQCQVDSQVTMMFWYRQQPGQSLTLIATANQGSEATYESGFVIDKFPISRPNLTFSTLTVSNMSPEDSSIYLCSSPGTPTTHQPQHFGDGTRLSIL.

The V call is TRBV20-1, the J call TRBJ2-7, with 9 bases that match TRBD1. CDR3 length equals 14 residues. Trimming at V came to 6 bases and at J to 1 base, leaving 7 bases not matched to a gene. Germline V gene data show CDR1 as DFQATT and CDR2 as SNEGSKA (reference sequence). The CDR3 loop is CSAIGTGNSYEQYF. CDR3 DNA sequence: TGCAGTGCGATCGGGACAGGGAATTCCTACGAGCAGTACTTC.

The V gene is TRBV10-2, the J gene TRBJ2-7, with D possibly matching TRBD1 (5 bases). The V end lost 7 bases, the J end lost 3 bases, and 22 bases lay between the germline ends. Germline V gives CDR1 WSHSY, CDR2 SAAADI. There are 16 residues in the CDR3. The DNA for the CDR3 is TGCGCCAGCACAGGGTATGGACGGTCTGGGGTCTACGAGCAGTACTTC. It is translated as CASTGYGRSGVYEQYF.

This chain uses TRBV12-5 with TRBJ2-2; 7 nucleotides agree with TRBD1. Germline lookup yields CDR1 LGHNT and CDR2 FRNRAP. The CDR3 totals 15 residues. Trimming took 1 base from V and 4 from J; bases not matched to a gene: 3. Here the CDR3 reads CASGLGQGPTGELFF. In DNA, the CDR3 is TGTGCTAGTGGTTTGGGACAGGGTCCCACCGGGGAGCTGTTTTTT.

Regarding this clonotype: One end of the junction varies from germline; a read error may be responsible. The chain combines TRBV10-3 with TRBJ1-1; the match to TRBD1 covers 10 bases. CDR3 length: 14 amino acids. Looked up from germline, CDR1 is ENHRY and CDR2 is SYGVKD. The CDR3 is CASSYSGTGAKAFF. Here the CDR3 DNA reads TGTGCCAGCAGTTACTCTGGGACAGGGGCTAAAGCTTTCTTT.

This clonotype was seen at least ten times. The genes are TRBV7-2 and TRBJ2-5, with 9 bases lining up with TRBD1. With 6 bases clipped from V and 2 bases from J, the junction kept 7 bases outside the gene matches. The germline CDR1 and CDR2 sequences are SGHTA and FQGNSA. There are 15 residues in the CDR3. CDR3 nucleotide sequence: TGTGCCAGCAGGATTAGGGGACAGGGACAAGAGACCCAGTACTTC. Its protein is CASRIRGQGQETQYF.

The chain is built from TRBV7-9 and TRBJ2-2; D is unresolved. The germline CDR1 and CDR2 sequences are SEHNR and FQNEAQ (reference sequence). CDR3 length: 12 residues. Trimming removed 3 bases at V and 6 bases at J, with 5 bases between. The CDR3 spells CASSFTSGELFF. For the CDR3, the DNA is TGTGCCAGCAGCTTCACATCCGGGGAGCTGTTTTTT.

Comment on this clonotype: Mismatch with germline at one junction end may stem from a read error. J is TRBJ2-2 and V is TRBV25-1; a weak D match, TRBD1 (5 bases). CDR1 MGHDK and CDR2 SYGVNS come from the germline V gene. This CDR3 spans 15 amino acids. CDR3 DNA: TGCGCCAGCAGCTTGGACATGCCGAACACCGGGGAGCTGTTTTTT. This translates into CASSLDMPNTGELFF. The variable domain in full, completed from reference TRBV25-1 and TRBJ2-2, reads EADIYQTPRYLVIGTGKKITLECSQTMGHDKMYWYQQDPGMELHLIHYSYGVNSTEKGDLSSESTVSRIRTEHFPLTLESARPSHTSQYLCASSLDMPNTGELFFGEGSRLTVL.

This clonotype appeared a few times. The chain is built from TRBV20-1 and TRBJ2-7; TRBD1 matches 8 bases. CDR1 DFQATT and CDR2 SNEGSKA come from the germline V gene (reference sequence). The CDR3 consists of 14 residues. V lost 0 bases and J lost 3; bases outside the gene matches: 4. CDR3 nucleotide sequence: TGCAGTGCTAGAGACGCCGGGACAGGCTACGAGCAGTACTTC. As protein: CSARDAGTGYEQYF.